This TCR beta chain was recovered during a study of T cells in Graves' hyperthyroidism and ophthalmopathy. Researchers took RNA transcripts and amplified the TCR beta CDR3 regions from them. A first-round RT-PCR of the TCR CDR3 used the HTBI primer set. A single record per CDR3 protein comes from TCRdb applying MiXCR to the multiplex PCR reads. The profile shows approximately 320,000 distinct CDR3 sequences, 15% to 20% of them singletons. The CDR3 is 13 residues long. With 3 bases removed from V and 7 bases from J, the gap between germline ends came to 12 bases. CDR1 is SEHNR, CDR2 FQNEAQ, per germline (reference sequence). This clonotype appeared many times. The antigen is not known. Hyperthyroidism was newly diagnosed in patients aged 18 to 65 (duration under 2 months). Points from the study as a whole: Model predictions of ophthalmopathy came a median approximately 6 months before onset.

The chain carries TRBV7-9 and TRBJ2-5, with a tentative D call TRBD1 (7 bases). The sequence came from a man aged 30-40 years with Graves' hyperthyroidism. The sample comprised blood. This CDR3 is CASSLGRGATQYF. The CDR3 region has the DNA TGTGCCAGCAGCTTGGGCAGGGGGGCGACCCAGTACTTC.